This TCR beta chain was identified in a study of PD-1 blockade in classical Hodgkin lymphoma. The CDR3 runs to 15 residues. V shed 4 bases and J shed 2 bases, with 15 bases lying between them. Per the germline V gene, CDR1 is SGHRS and CDR2 is YFSETQ. Regarding this clone: Its antigen remains unidentified.

Method: immunoSEQ multiplex PCR; TCRdb's copy keeps in-frame clones and lacks some. This table holds approximately 70,000 clones, roughly 92% found once. As for time point: newly diagnosed, previously untreated cHL patient sample. Investigators turned to newly diagnosed, untreated classical Hodgkin lymphoma PBMCs for comparison. Study observations and caveats: Newly diagnosed patients reportedly trailed healthy donors in baseline TCR diversity. The origin of the repertoire differences remains undefined, with disease activity or prior therapy as possible causes.

The sequence came from a human donor with classical Hodgkin lymphoma. The genes are TRBV5-1 and TRBJ2-5, with D maybe TRBD2 (5 bases). The sample was peripheral blood mononuclear cells (PBMCs). In DNA, the CDR3 is TGCGCCAGCAGCCCACAAGGACGGGAACAAGAGACCCAGTACTTC. Protein: CASSPQGREQETQYF.